This T cell receptor beta chain was recorded in a study of T cell changes during pregnancy in multiple sclerosis. Sequencing used immunoSEQ multiplex PCR; TCRdb keeps in-frame clones, though not all of them. The sample records about 41,000 clones, about 89% being singletons. The CDR3 is 15 residues long. Trimming took 2 bases from V and 5 from J, leaving 14 bases between them. Germline CDR1 is SGHTA and CDR2 is FQGTGA. The TCR sequence derives from a female donor with multiple sclerosis, enrolled in a pregnancy study. This chain links TRBV7-3 with TRBJ2-3; maybe TRBD2 (6 bases). The sample was CD4+ T cells from peripheral blood mononuclear cells, taken in the first trimester of pregnancy. CDR3 bases: TGTGCCAGCAGCTTATACGGCGGGCGGGGAGATACGCAGTATTTT. Amino acids: CASSLYGGRGDTQYF.